This TCR beta chain emerged from a study of human T cells and chemical hapten exposure (dated by TCRdb to about 2021). For the study in its entirety: For sensitization, 2% DPC in acetone was applied to an approximately 2 cm by approximately 2 cm area of upper inner arm skin. Blood for TCR sequencing was provided by twenty-nine alopecia patients at one to four time points (pre-sensitization, 2, 6 and 24 weeks). Libraries were pooled for sequencing, and per-sample TCR yields varied mainly because of small differences in library volumes within the pool. Patient blood was sampled pre-sensitization (week 0) and at 2, 6 and about 24 weeks after DPC sensitization. Alopecia areata with under or over 50% scalp involvement, alopecia totalis and alopecia universalis were represented in the patient cohort, which was mostly female. Patients additionally received weekly therapeutic DPC doses to the scalp throughout the approximately 22-week study period. This study followed changes in the peripheral blood TCR repertoire in vivo during primary and secondary sensitization of alopecia patients to the hapten diphenylcyclopropenone (DPC). Patch tests used Finn chambers with 0.01% DPC on the upper back, scored after 6 days by International Contact Dermatitis Research Group standards. The research as a whole found: DPC sensitization did not change how many TCRs were above 1 in 1000 frequency, and no evidence was found of alterations in global repertoire structure. Patch test score correlated positively with the number of PT1 expanded TCRs, reaching significance at thresholds 8, 16 and 32 but not at 4. Significantly more large CDR3 similarity clusters were formed by expanded TCRs than by pre-sensitization or healthy control sets, consistent with antigen-driven responses. Because every patient had alopecia, a presumed autoimmune disease, the patients' immune response might differ from that of healthy individuals. After repeated subsampling, the strength of the expansion versus patch-test correlation and the threshold at which it became significant changed.

The library was produced with RACE. The sequencing machine was a NextSeq 500. Library preparation attached unique molecular identifiers to individual cDNA molecules for quantitative, reproducible TCR counting. Each blood RNA sample was used to sequence both TCR alpha and TCR beta chains. The study's processing was this. A median of roughly 98,000 TCRs per sample was observed, with a range of about 23,224 to 700,000. V, J and CDR3 annotation of the TCR reads was performed with the Decombinator software suite. For the PS versus PT1 abundance plots, all samples were subsampled to the same number of TCRs (28,000). TCRs were defined as expanded if absent before sensitization and observed at least eight times at the 2-week time point. TCRdb reprocessing: public reads trimmed at Q25 with fastp, clones called with MiXCR, in-frame beta chains kept. Rows matching on CDR3 protein sequence are summarized as one entry with the most common DNA and genes. The V and J calls were not made by the authors but by TCRdb's processing. The sample table records about 110,000 distinct CDR3 sequences; approximately 8.8% of these occur just once. About 3.1% of the sample is in the top ten clones.

The intended sense of this specimen's time point label: patch test 2, 6 weeks after DPC sensitization. According to the study, the label for this sample's treatment or condition signals: therapeutic diphenylcyclopropenone sensitization with weekly scalp DPC. Blood at each patch-test visit was drawn before the patch test was applied. To be eligible, patients had to be aged 18 to 70, diagnosed with alopecia and judged suitable for DPC therapy, while pregnant patients were excluded. Total RNA was extracted from unfractionated whole blood that had been collected in Tempus Blood RNA tubes. The CDR3 has 13 amino acids, counting the end cysteine and phenylalanine. CDR3 DNA only is kept here, 39 bases in frame from base 1. The germline V gene supplies CDR1 MNHEY and CDR2 SVGEGT. V and J lose 6 bases and 6 bases, and a span of 11 bases separates them. As concerns this clonotype: Its recognized antigen is unknown. Base qualities are not provided; no much larger clone lies one nucleotide away.

The receptor chain draws on TRBV6-2 or TRBV6-3 and TRBJ2-2, with a tentative D gene TRBD2 over 5 matching bases. This sequence was found in a middle-aged woman with alopecia areata. Some clones in this sample may be carry-over from other donors' samples. Specimen: whole blood, collected in connection with sensitization to the hapten diphenylcyclopropenone (DPC). In nucleotides, the sequence is TGTGCCAGCAGCCTCAGGAGGTCCGGGGAGCTGTTTTTT. This translates into CASSLRRSGELFF.